This T cell receptor (beta chain) was obtained from a study of ipilimumab plus nivolumab after autologous stem cell transplantation. Clones were sequenced by immunoSEQ multiplex PCR, and TCRdb holds only the in-frame ones, with some missing. Among about 15,000 clones listed, around four fifths were seen once. The count of this clone is one. Starting 14 to 28 days after autologous transplant, ipilimumab 1 mg/kg was given. Patients received nivolumab 3 mg/kg at weeks 1, 4, 7, 10, then fortnightly to week 26. Sequenced here: PBMCs, sampled in a trial of ipilimumab plus nivolumab as post-transplant consolidation. The origin of this receptor is a male donor with diffuse large B-cell lymphoma.

CDR3 in amino acids: CAISESLGLNSPLHF. In DNA form, the CDR3 reads TGTGCCATCAGTGAGTCCTTAGGGCTTAATTCACCCCTCCACTTT. V usage is TRBV10-3 and J usage is TRBJ1-6; the D is unclear. The CDR3 contains 15 residues. Germline V gene sequence: CDR1 ENHRY, CDR2 SYGVKD. V lost 0 bases, J lost 6 bases, and 9 bases lay in between.